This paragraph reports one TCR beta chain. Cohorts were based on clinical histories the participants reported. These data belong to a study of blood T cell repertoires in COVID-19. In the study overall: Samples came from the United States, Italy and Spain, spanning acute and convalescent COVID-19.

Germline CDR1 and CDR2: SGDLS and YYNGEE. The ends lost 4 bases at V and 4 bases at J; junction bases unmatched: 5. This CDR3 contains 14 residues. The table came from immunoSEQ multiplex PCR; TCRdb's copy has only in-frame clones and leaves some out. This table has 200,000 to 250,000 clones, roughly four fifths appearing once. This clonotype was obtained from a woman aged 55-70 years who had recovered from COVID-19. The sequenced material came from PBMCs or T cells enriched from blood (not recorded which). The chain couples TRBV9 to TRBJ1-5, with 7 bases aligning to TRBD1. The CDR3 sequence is CASSPTGINQPQHF. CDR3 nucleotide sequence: TGTGCCAGCAGCCCGACAGGGATTAATCAGCCCCAGCATTTT.